What follows are 10 T cell receptor beta chains derived from one specimen sequenced in a study of blood T cell repertoires in COVID-19. The protocol was immunoSEQ multiplex PCR, while the TCRdb copy is restricted to in-frame clones and leaves out a portion. Seen here are around 200,000 clones, about nine tenths observed once, and the top ten hold around 7%. Sequences were obtained from peripheral blood. These receptor sequences come from a man in his forties with acute or convalescent COVID-19.

This sequence joins TRBV15 and TRBJ1-3; no clear D gene. The CDR3 covers 14 residues. V was trimmed by 5 bases and J by 7 bases, leaving 15 bases between them. Germline V gene data show CDR1 as LNHNV and CDR2 as YYDKDF (reference sequence). CDR3 coding DNA: TGTGCCACCAGCCGTCCTGGCCGTTCGAACACCATATATTTT. It specifies CATSRPGRSNTIYF.

V is TRBV5-5 and J is TRBJ2-5; D unresolved. V lost 2 bases and J lost 2, with 7 bases in between. The CDR3 covers 13 residues. Germline loops: CDR1 SGHKS, CDR2 YYEKEE (reference sequence). The CDR3 loop is CASSFIRQETQYF. The CDR3 nucleotides read TGTGCCAGCAGCTTTATCAGACAAGAGACCCAGTACTTC.

The chain is built from TRBV24-1 and TRBJ2-5; 9 positions agree with TRBD1. The V gene end was trimmed by 2 bases and the J gene end by 5 bases; junction bases not matched to a gene: 5. The CDR3 spans 15 residues. In germline, CDR1 is KGHDR, CDR2 SFDVKD. The CDR3 coding sequence is TGTGCCACCAGTGATTCGGACAGGGGAAGGGAGACCCAGTACTTC. Translating gives CATSDSDRGRETQYF.

V and J are TRBV19 and TRBJ2-4; TRBD2 might be the D (5 bases). The V end lost 3 bases, the J end lost 7 bases, and 13 bases lay between the germline ends. This CDR3 spans 14 amino acids. Germline loops: CDR1 LNHDA, CDR2 SQIVND (reference sequence). Here the CDR3 DNA reads TGTGCCAGTAGTATCGTCAGCGGAGAGAACATTCAGTACTTC. This sequence encodes CASSIVSGENIQYF. Looking up the rest from reference TRBV19 and TRBJ2-4 gives the full variable domain: DGGITQSPKYLFRKEGQNVTLSCEQNLNHDAMYWYRQDPGQGLRLIYYSQIVNDFQKGDIAEGYSVSREKKESFPLTVTSAQKNPTAFYLCASSIVSGENIQYFGAGTRLSVL.

This clone came up a few times. The genes are TRBV7-9 and TRBJ1-2, with D possibly being TRBD1 (6 bases). There are 13 residues in the CDR3. V lost 6 bases to trimming and J lost 3 bases, with 11 bases between them. Germline loops: CDR1 SEHNR, CDR2 FQNEAQ (reference sequence). For the CDR3, the DNA is TGTGCCAGCAGTGACAGGACTTACTATGGCTACACCTTC. It is translated as CASSDRTYYGYTF.

The gene calls are TRBV25-1 and TRBJ1-2; 7 positions match TRBD1. The CDR3 has 12 residues. Germline assignment: CDR1 MGHDK and CDR2 SYGVNS. V shed 7 bases and J 5 bases; nucleotides not matched to a gene: 4. The CDR3 sequence is CASNDRDYGYTF. In nucleotides, the CDR3 is TGTGCCAGCAACGACAGGGATTATGGCTACACCTTC.

The CDR3 bases are TGTGCCAGCAGCCAAGTATCCGGATCAGGCACCGGGGAGCTGTTTTTT. This encodes CASSQVSGSGTGELFF. The chain recombines TRBV4-2 with TRBJ2-2; D is uncertain. V lost 1 base and J lost 4, with 13 bases in between. The CDR3 spans 16 residues. The germline CDR1 and CDR2 sequences are LGHNA and YNFKEQ.

This chain joins TRBV11-2 and TRBJ1-2; no firm D call. Trimming took off 5 bases at V and 6 bases at J, with 19 bases between the two ends. From germline, CDR1 is SGHAT and CDR2 FQNNGV. CDR3 size: 15 residues. The CDR3 nucleotides read TGTGCCAGCAGCCCCCTTGCGGGAATACCAGATGGCTACACCTTC. This gives the protein CASSPLAGIPDGYTF.

The genes are TRBV3-1 (or the pseudogene TRBV3-2) and TRBJ1-1, with D hard to call. Germline V gives CDR1 LGHDT, CDR2 YNNKEL (reference sequence). The V end was cut by 5 bases, the J end by 1 base, with 14 bases between. The CDR3 has 15 amino acids. DNA for the CDR3: TGTGCCAGCAGCTCAAGTCGGAGGGCGAACACTGAAGCTTTCTTT. Its translation is CASSSSRRANTEAFF.

The chain employs TRBV19 and TRBJ2-3, with D perhaps TRBD2 (7 bases). Trimming took 5 bases from V and 2 from J, leaving 14 bases between them. Per the germline V gene, CDR1 is LNHDA and CDR2 is SQIVND (reference sequence). This CDR3 region has 15 residues. As DNA, the CDR3 is TGTGCCAGTAGTCCCTGGGGGGGCCTCACAGATACGCAGTATTTT. Translated, it gives CASSPWGGLTDTQYF. Full variable domain (remainder filled in from reference TRBV19 and TRBJ2-3): DGGITQSPKYLFRKEGQNVTLSCEQNLNHDAMYWYRQDPGQGLRLIYYSQIVNDFQKGDIAEGYSVSREKKESFPLTVTSAQKNPTAFYLCASSPWGGLTDTQYFGPGTRLTVL.